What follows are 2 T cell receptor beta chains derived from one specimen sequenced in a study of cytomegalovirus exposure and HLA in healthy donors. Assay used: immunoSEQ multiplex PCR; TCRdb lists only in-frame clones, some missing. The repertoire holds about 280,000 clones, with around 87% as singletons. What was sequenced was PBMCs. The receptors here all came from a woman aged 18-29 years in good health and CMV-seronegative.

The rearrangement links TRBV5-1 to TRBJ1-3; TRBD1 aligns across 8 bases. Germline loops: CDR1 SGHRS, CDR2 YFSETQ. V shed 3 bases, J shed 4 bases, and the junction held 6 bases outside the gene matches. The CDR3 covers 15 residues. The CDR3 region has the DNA TGCGCCAGCAGCTCTCAGGGGGCTGGAGGAAACACCATATATTTT. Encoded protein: CASSSQGAGGNTIYF.

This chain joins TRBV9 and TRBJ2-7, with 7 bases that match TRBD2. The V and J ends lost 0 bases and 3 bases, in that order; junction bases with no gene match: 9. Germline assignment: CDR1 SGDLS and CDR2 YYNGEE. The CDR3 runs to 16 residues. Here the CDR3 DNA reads TGTGCCAGCAGCGTAGACCGGGACTATAGCGTCTACGAGCAGTACTTC. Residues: CASSVDRDYSVYEQYF.